The table lists the clone carrying this T cell receptor beta chain with a few counts. The antigen is unknown. In TCRdb, the 5' RACE reads were re-called with MiXCR into one record per CDR3 protein. The sample yields about 5,400 distinct CDR3 sequences, 40% to 60% seen once. General study findings and limits: In terms of TCR gene usage, tumor memory CD4+ T cells clustered together with blood and lymph node memory CD4+ cells, as well as with lymph node naive CD4+ cells.

The receptor comes from a female donor with breast cancer. Sequencing was done on a sample of memory CD4+ T cells sorted from blood. Specified subset: memory CD4+ T cells, CD4+CD45RO+CD25-.

CDR3 DNA sequence: TGCGCCAGCAGCGTGGGACAGGGAAACAATGAGCAGTTCTTC. Its translation: CASSVGQGNNEQFF. J is TRBJ2-1 and V is TRBV5-1; 9 bases match TRBD1. Germline lookup yields CDR1 SGHRS and CDR2 YFSETQ. Trimming took 4 bases from V and 5 from J; bases not matched to a gene: 4. The CDR3 is 14 amino acids.